Listed here is a single TCR beta chain. This record comes from a study of blood T cell repertoires in COVID-19. At the level of the study: In each case, the material was cDNA or gDNA derived from T cells, B-cell-depleted T cells, or PBMCs.

CDR1 and CDR2 from the germline V gene are GTSNPN and SVGIG (reference sequence). CDR3 length equals 13 residues. V dropped 1 base and J dropped 9 bases, with 13 bases sitting between them. TCRdb keeps only in-frame clones here, not all; method: immunoSEQ multiplex PCR. Among about 120,000 clones listed, 65% to 85% were seen once. This chain joins TRBV30 and TRBJ2-1; tentative D call: TRBD2 (6 bases). The clonotype comes from a woman aged 70-85 years with acute or convalescent COVID-19. The specimen sequenced was peripheral blood. The CDR3 DNA is TGTGCCTGGAGTGGGTCTAGCGAGGTTGAGCAGTTCTTC. This translates into CAWSGSSEVEQFF. Supplemented by reference TRBV30 and TRBJ2-1, the full variable domain reads SQTIHQWPATLVQPVGSPLSLECTVEGTSNPNLYWYRQAAGRGLQLLFYSVGIGQISSEVPQNLSASRPQDRQFILSSKKLLLSDSGFYLCAWSGSSEVEQFFGPGTRLTVL.